This section outlines one TCR beta chain sequence together with its context. The antigen remains unidentified. Every patient had relapsed following autologous stem cell transplantation, and cohorts differed in brentuximab vedotin exposure. These data come from a study of PD-1 blockade in classical Hodgkin lymphoma. Study findings and constraints: Reported baseline diversity: healthy donors highest, relapsed/refractory patients lowest.

J lost 4 bases, V lost 4 bases, and 4 bases had no gene match. Germline V gene data show CDR1 as SGHDT and CDR2 as YYEEEE. CDR3 length: 14 amino acids. Sequenced by immunoSEQ multiplex PCR; TCRdb stores in-frame clones only, minus some. Altogether 20,000 to 25,000 clones are present, around three quarters being singletons, with the ten largest covering 17%. The chain couples TRBV5-6 to TRBJ1-2, with 10 nucleotides matching TRBD1. The receptor was isolated from a human donor with classical Hodgkin lymphoma. The sequenced sample was peripheral blood mononuclear cells (PBMCs), obtained before the second cycle of nivolumab. CDR3 in amino acids: CASSGGQGSYGYTF. The CDR3, as DNA: TGTGCCAGCAGCGGGGGACAGGGGTCCTATGGCTACACCTTC.